This T cell receptor (beta chain) is drawn from a study of post-analysis software for immune sequencing data. Prepared libraries of TCR beta cDNA carried unique molecular identifiers. TCRdb re-derived calls from the PCR reads in MiXCR, one entry per CDR3 protein. Here the sample spans hundreds of thousands of distinct CDR3 sequences, around 33% being singletons. Study outcomes and limitations: Patients showed TRBV5-6, TRBV5-1 and TRBV20-1 among 4 or 5 TRBV segments more frequent than in controls.

Germline V gene data show CDR1 as SQVTM and CDR2 as ANQGSEA. This CDR3 has 15 amino acids. As concerns this clonotype: Its target is not known. The junction departs from the called germline gene at one end, perhaps through a read error.

The V call is TRBV29-1, the J call TRBJ1-2, with a tentative D call TRBD1 (5 bases). The sample taken for sequencing was blood. The receptor's source is a girl aged 5-17 years with multiple sclerosis. CDR3 sequence: CSAGPERDRYYGYTF. The CDR3 region has the DNA TGCAGCGCTGGACCGGAGAGGGACCGCTACTACGGCTACACCTTC.